The 23 T cell receptor beta chains below were found in one sample sequenced in a study of blood T cells in healthy people across ages. Primers used in a second PCR of roughly 6 to 11 cycles were a sample-barcoded 5' primer and a J-beta primer mix. Using its own MiXCR run on the 5' RACE reads, TCRdb lists one record per CDR3 protein. The sample holds about 1.6 million distinct CDR3 sequences, about 35% seen once. The material sequenced was blood. The receptor set was obtained from a woman aged 30 to 39 in good health.

This clonotype was observed a few times. The chain uses TRBV20-1 and TRBJ2-5; 14 nucleotides line up with TRBD2. Trimming cost V 4 bases and J 11 bases; bases outside gene matches: 12. CDR1 and CDR2 (germline): DFQATT, SNEGSKA (reference sequence). The CDR3 totals 15 residues. CDR3 protein: CSAKGSPGLAGEQYF. The CDR3 nucleotides read TGCAGTGCTAAGGGGTCCCCGGGACTAGCGGGAGAGCAGTACTTC.

V gene TRBV12-3 or TRBV12-4 combines with J gene TRBJ1-2; 10 nucleotides match TRBD1. This CDR3 spans 17 amino acids. The V and J ends lost 6 bases and 1 base, in that order; junction bases with no gene match: 11. The CDR3 spells CASRHPGQGTLNYGYTF. DNA for the CDR3: TGTGCCAGCAGACACCCGGGACAGGGGACTCTTAACTATGGCTACACCTTC.

This clonotype was recorded a few times. The chain couples TRBV6-1 to TRBJ2-7, with TRBD1 matching over 10 bases. Trimming cost V 7 bases and J 2 bases; bases outside gene matches: 5. This CDR3 is 14 amino acids long. The germline gives CDR1 MNHNS, CDR2 SASEGT. CDR3 protein: CASTDRGGAYEQYF. CDR3 sequence (DNA): TGTGCCAGCACGGACAGGGGGGGAGCCTACGAGCAGTACTTC.

To note about this clonotype: Given a much more abundant clone one base away, this may be a read error. J is TRBJ2-7 and V is TRBV4-1; D is possibly TRBD1 (5 bases). The CDR3 sequence is 14 residues long. The V end lost 4 bases, the J end lost 1 base, and 11 bases lay between the germline ends. Germline V lookup: CDR1 MGHRA, CDR2 YSYEKL. The CDR3 nucleotides read TGCGCCAGCAGCCGTGTCGACAGTTCCTACGAGCAGTACTTC. Translation gives CASSRVDSSYEQYF.

This clonotype was counted a few times. The gene calls are TRBV2 and TRBJ1-4; no clear D. V was shortened by 3 bases and J by 7 bases, with 12 bases between the two germline ends. There are 14 residues in the CDR3. Germline V gives CDR1 SNHLY, CDR2 FYNNEI. The DNA for the CDR3 is TGTGCCAGCAGTGAGAACAGAGGCCTTGAAAAACTGTTTTTT. It specifies CASSENRGLEKLFF.

The table lists this clonotype with many counts. The rearrangement uses TRBV7-2 and TRBJ2-5; D may match TRBD1 or TRBD2 (5 bases each). The CDR3 extends over 14 amino acids. The V end lost 2 bases, the J end lost 3 bases, and 10 bases lay between the germline ends. Germline V lookup: CDR1 SGHTA, CDR2 FQGNSA. CDR3 residues: CASSLWGSKETQYF. In DNA form, the CDR3 reads TGTGCCAGCAGCTTATGGGGGTCCAAAGAGACCCAGTACTTC. Full variable domain (rest looked up from reference TRBV7-2 and TRBJ2-5): GAGVSQSPSNKVTEKGKDVELRCDPISGHTALYWYRQSLGQGLEFLIYFQGNSAPDKSGLPSDRFSAERTGGSVSTLTIQRTQQEDSAVYLCASSLWGSKETQYFGPGTRLLVL.

Ten or more counts support this clonotype. The rearrangement uses TRBV4-2 and TRBJ2-7; the D is unclear. The CDR3 extends over 14 amino acids. Trimming shortened V by 0 bases and J by 0 bases, and 6 bases separated the two germline ends. Germline lookup yields CDR1 LGHNA and CDR2 YNFKEQ. CDR3 coding DNA: TGTGCCAGCAGCCAAGAGGCGAACTCCTACGAGCAGTACTTC. Protein: CASSQEANSYEQYF.

This clonotype was recorded a few times. The chain carries TRBV2 and TRBJ2-5; D may be TRBD2 (6 bases). The CDR3 covers 14 residues. Per germline, CDR1 SNHLY and CDR2 FYNNEI. The germline V and J ends were trimmed by 5 bases and 11 bases, with 21 bases remaining between them. CDR3: CASSSWTSTGGQYF. DNA for the CDR3: TGTGCCAGCAGTTCTTGGACATCCACTGGGGGGCAGTACTTC.

In the case of this clonotype: A single base separates this from a much larger clone, so it may be a read error. The rearrangement joins TRBV5-6 to TRBJ2-7; 7 bases map to TRBD1. The CDR3 contains 14 residues. Germline V gene sequence: CDR1 SGHDT, CDR2 YYEEEE. CDR3 DNA: TGTGCCAGCAGCAGAAGACAGGGCTCCTACAAGCAGTACTTC. Encoded protein: CASSRRQGSYKQYF.

CDR3 bases: TGTGCCAGCAGCGTTGGTCCAGTACTTTGGGAGACCCAGTACTTC. Translated: CASSVGPVLWETQYF. The chain recombines TRBV9 with TRBJ2-5; D unresolved. CDR3 length: 15 amino acids. Deletions cut 2 bases from V and 5 bases from J, with 16 bases between. Germline loops: CDR1 SGDLS, CDR2 YYNGEE. Looking up the rest from reference TRBV9 and TRBJ2-5 gives the full variable domain: DSGVTQTPKHLITATGQRVTLRCSPRSGDLSVYWYQQSLDQGLQFLIQYYNGEERAKGNILERFSAQQFPDLHSELNLSSLELGDSALYFCASSVGPVLWETQYFGPGTRLLVL.

A note on this clonotype: A much bigger clone sits one base away, suggesting this may be a read error. Here the CDR3 reads CVSRSPGVQETQYF. CDR3 nucleotide sequence: TGCGTCAGCAGATCCCCCGGGGTTCAAGAGACCCAGTACTTC. This rearrangement joins TRBV5-1 to TRBJ2-5, with D perhaps TRBD2 (5 bases). This CDR3 spans 14 amino acids. From germline, CDR1 is SGHRS and CDR2 YFSETQ.

This clonotype has just a few counts. The chain has TRBV5-1 and TRBJ1-2; the match to TRBD1 covers 9 bases. V lost 4 bases, J lost 8 bases, and 9 bases stayed unmatched. The germline CDR1 and CDR2 sequences are SGHRS and YFSETQ. The CDR3 is 14 amino acids. The CDR3 protein is CASSQSTGGLGYTF. For the CDR3, the DNA is TGCGCCAGCAGCCAGTCGACAGGGGGATTAGGCTACACCTTC.

This clonotype was seen more than once but under ten times. This chain connects TRBV3-1 to TRBJ1-2, with D maybe TRBD1 (6 bases). In germline, CDR1 is LGHDT, CDR2 YNNKEL (reference sequence). The CDR3 runs 15 residues. Trimming stripped 0 bases from V and 3 bases from J, with 11 bases between. The CDR3 loop reads CASSQDWGPYYGYTF. The CDR3 DNA follows: TGTGCCAGCAGCCAAGATTGGGGGCCGTACTATGGCTACACCTTC.

This clonotype has a count of ten or more. This chain uses TRBV29-1 with TRBJ2-1; weak D call: TRBD1 (5 bases). Germline values: CDR1 SQVTM, CDR2 ANQGSEA. Between the trimmed V and J ends, which lost 5 bases and 9 bases, there was a span of 11 bases. The CDR3 covers 11 residues. The CDR3 nucleotides are TGCAGCGTTACAGGTTCTCGTGAGCAGTTCTTC. It translates to CSVTGSREQFF.

The rearrangement uses TRBV4-1 and TRBJ1-6; D is unresolved. Trimming shortened V by 4 bases and J by 0 bases, and 13 bases separated the two germline ends. This CDR3 is built from 17 residues. Germline CDR1 and CDR2: MGHRA and YSYEKL. CDR3 nucleotide sequence: TGCGCCAGCAGCCCGGGATTAGGGAGCTCCTATAATTCACCCCTCCACTTT. This translates into CASSPGLGSSYNSPLHF.

J is TRBJ1-2 and V is TRBV25-1, with D perhaps matching TRBD1 (5 bases). V was shortened by 1 base and J by 7 bases, with 10 bases between the two germline ends. CDR3 length equals 13 residues. Germline V gene data show CDR1 as MGHDK and CDR2 as SYGVNS. DNA for the CDR3: TGTGCCAGCAGTGAATTTGGGGACGGTGGCTACACCTTC. Translating gives CASSEFGDGGYTF.

This clonotype came up a few times. The genes are TRBV20-1 and TRBJ1-2; D is unclear. Germline V gene data show CDR1 as DFQATT and CDR2 as SNEGSKA (reference sequence). V was pared by 3 bases and J by 3 bases, with 17 bases between. The CDR3 is 15 residues long. DNA of the CDR3: TGCAGTGCTAGGGTGTGGCGGGGATCCGACTATGGCTACACCTTC. It specifies CSARVWRGSDYGYTF.

The V and J genes are TRBV5-6 and TRBJ2-4; possible D gene TRBD2, 5 bases. Trimming left V 3 bases short and J 6 bases short, with 10 bases between. The germline CDR1 and CDR2 sequences are SGHDT and YYEEEE. The CDR3 runs to 13 residues. The CDR3 bases are TGTGCCAGCAGCTGGGCTGAGGGAAACATTCAGTACTTC. As protein: CASSWAEGNIQYF.

The CDR3 here is CALGTLSYEQYF. CDR3 DNA: TGTGCCTTAGGGACCCTTTCCTACGAGCAGTACTTC. The genes are TRBV2 and TRBJ2-7, with D possibly being TRBD1 or TRBD2 (5 bases each). Trimming removed 11 bases from V and 1 base from J, with 12 bases in between. Germline lookup yields CDR1 SNHLY and CDR2 FYNNEI. There are 12 residues in the CDR3.

The table lists this clonotype with a few counts. This chain connects TRBV20-1 to TRBJ1-1; tentatively, D is TRBD1 (6 bases). The ends were cut back, 3 bases at V and 0 bases at J, with 8 bases in the middle. The CDR3 extends over 13 amino acids. The germline gives CDR1 DFQATT, CDR2 SNEGSKA (reference sequence). CDR3 DNA sequence: TGCAGTGCTAGTACAGGGTTGAACACTGAAGCTTTCTTT. It yields the protein CSASTGLNTEAFF.

The gene calls are TRBV20-1 and TRBJ1-2; TRBD1 matches 7 bases. V was clipped by 2 bases and J by 4 bases; unmatched bases: 7. The germline V gene encodes CDR1 DFQATT and CDR2 SNEGSKA (reference sequence). The CDR3 spans 14 residues. DNA for the CDR3: TGCAGTGCTAGACAACAGGGGACTGGCTATGGCTACACCTTC. Residues: CSARQQGTGYGYTF.

The genes are TRBV20-1 and TRBJ2-2, with D possibly matching TRBD1 (6 bases). This CDR3 contains 13 residues. Germline V gene sequence: CDR1 DFQATT, CDR2 SNEGSKA (reference sequence). The V end was cut by 5 bases, the J end by 7 bases, with 14 bases between. CDR3 region: CSAGARGGGELFF. CDR3 coding DNA: TGCAGTGCTGGGGCCAGGGGCGGCGGGGAGCTGTTTTTT.

This chain connects TRBV20-1 to TRBJ1-1; D call uncertain. This CDR3 region has 12 residues. V was clipped by 3 bases and J by 6 bases, with 11 bases between them. Germline CDR1 DFQATT, CDR2 SNEGSKA (reference sequence). CDR3: CSASGDFAEAFF. The CDR3 region has the DNA TGCAGTGCTAGTGGGGATTTCGCTGAAGCTTTCTTT.